The present T cell receptor (beta chain) was sequenced within a study of T cell responses to AZD1222 COVID-19 vaccine. Study-level information: Second-dose recipients at about 4 or about 12 weeks were treated as one pooled group.

To note about this clone: Its target is unknown.

Here immunoSEQ multiplex PCR was the method, and the copy in TCRdb shows in-frame clones only, minus some. The sample shows approximately 140,000 clones, about 89% of them seen only once. Whole-study findings and limits: Variant regions that are unmutated are reportedly the target of nearly half of spike-specific TCRs. There were vaccine-associated CD4 TCRs across spike, dominant at 160-218 and 743-854. Most donors were white British and more were female, and clonal diversity was possibly underestimated.

Material: peripheral blood, obtained on day 0 of AZD1222 vaccination. This sequence was found in an adult in good health.

This CDR3 is CASSPDWGKNIQYF. The DNA for the CDR3 is TGTGCCAGCAGCCCAGACTGGGGCAAAAACATTCAGTACTTC. The chain employs TRBV9 and TRBJ2-4; D not resolved. Germline-derived CDR1 and CDR2 are SGDLS and YYNGEE. This CDR3 region has 14 residues. Trimming took 4 bases from V and 3 from J, leaving 11 bases between them.